This TCR beta chain appears in the sequencing data of a study of T cells in Graves' hyperthyroidism and ophthalmopathy. From RNA transcripts, TCR beta CDR3 regions were amplified. A set of HTBI primers served as the primers for a first-round RT-PCR of the TCR CDR3. From the multiplex PCR reads, TCRdb called clonotypes with MiXCR, one entry per CDR3 protein. The sample shows 350,000 to 400,000 distinct CDR3 sequences, roughly 19% of them seen only once. There are many counts of this clonotype. Each diagnosis drew on symptoms, thyroxine, TRAb, thyroid ultrasound and orbital computed tomography findings. Trimming pared 6 bases from V and 6 bases from J, leaving 17 bases between. The CDR3 sequence is 13 residues long. Looked up from germline, CDR1 is DFQATT and CDR2 is SNEGSKA (reference sequence).

This clonotype originated in a woman aged 18-29 years with Graves' hyperthyroidism. The genes are TRBV20-1 and TRBJ1-1, with no clear D. The sample was blood. DNA for the CDR3: TGCAGTGCCATAAAGGACCCGGAGGCTGAAGCTTTCTTT. It codes for CSAIKDPEAEAFF.